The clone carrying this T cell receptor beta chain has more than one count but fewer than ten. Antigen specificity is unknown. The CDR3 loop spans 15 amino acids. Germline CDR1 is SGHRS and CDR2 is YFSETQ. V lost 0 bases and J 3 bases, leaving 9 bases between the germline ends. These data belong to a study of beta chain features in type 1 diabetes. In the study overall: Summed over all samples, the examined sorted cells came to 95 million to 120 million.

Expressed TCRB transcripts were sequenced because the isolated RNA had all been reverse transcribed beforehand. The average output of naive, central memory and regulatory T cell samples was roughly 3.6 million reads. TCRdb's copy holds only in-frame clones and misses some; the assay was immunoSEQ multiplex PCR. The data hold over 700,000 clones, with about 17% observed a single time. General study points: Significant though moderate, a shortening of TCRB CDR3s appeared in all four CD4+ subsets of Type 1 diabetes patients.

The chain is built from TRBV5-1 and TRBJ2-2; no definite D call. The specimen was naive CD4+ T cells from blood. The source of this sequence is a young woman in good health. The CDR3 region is CASSLAVSDTGELFF. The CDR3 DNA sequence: TGCGCCAGCAGCTTGGCAGTATCGGACACCGGGGAGCTGTTTTTT.